This T cell receptor (beta chain) is from a study of T cell changes during pregnancy in multiple sclerosis. CDR3 size: 15 residues. The J segment lost 5 bases and the V segment lost 5 bases, leaving 8 bases of the junction unmatched. Germline V CDR1 and CDR2: MDHEN, SYDVKM. The data were produced by immunoSEQ multiplex PCR, yet TCRdb's version contains in-frame clones alone and is incomplete. The repertoire holds approximately 59,000 clones, with under 95% as singletons. This sample comprised peripheral blood, obtained in the third trimester of pregnancy. The rearrangement links TRBV28 to TRBJ1-5; 8 nucleotides align to TRBD1. The sequence came from a female donor in good health, enrolled as a control in a pregnancy study. The CDR3 here is CASSLPLTGDQPQHF. The DNA of the CDR3 is TGTGCCAGCAGTCTCCCCCTGACAGGGGATCAGCCCCAGCATTTT.